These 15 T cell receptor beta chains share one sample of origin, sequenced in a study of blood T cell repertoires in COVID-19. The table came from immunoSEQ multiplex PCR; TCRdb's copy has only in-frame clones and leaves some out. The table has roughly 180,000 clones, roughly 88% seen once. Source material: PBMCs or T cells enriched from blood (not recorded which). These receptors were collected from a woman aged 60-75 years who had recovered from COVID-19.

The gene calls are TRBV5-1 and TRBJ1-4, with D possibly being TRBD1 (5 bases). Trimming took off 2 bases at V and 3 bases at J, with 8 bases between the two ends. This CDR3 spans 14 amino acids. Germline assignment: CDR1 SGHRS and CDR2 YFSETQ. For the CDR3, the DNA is TGCGCCAGCAGCTTTGGGGGGTCTAATGAAAAACTGTTTTTT. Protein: CASSFGGSNEKLFF. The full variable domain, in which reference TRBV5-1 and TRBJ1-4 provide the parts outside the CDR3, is KAGVTQTPRYLIKTRGQQVTLSCSPISGHRSVSWYQQTPGQGLQFLFEYFSETQRNKGNFPGRFSGRQFSNSRSEMNVSTLELGDSALYLCASSFGGSNEKLFFGSGTQLSVL.

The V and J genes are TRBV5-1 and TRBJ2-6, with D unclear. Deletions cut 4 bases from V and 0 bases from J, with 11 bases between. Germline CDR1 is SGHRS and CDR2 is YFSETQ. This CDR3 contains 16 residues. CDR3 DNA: TGCGCCAGCAGCCCTAGACCGCTCTCTGGGGCCAACGTCCTGACTTTC. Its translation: CASSPRPLSGANVLTF.

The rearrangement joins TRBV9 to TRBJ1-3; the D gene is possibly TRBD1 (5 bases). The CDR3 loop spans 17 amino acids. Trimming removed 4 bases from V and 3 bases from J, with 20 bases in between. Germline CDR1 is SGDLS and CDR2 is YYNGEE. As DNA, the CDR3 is TGTGCCAGCAGCCCCAGACCCATCCGGGGGAATGGAAACACCATATATTTT. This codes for CASSPRPIRGNGNTIYF. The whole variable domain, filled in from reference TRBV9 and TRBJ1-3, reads DSGVTQTPKHLITATGQRVTLRCSPRSGDLSVYWYQQSLDQGLQFLIQYYNGEERAKGNILERFSAQQFPDLHSELNLSSLELGDSALYFCASSPRPIRGNGNTIYFGEGSWLTVV.

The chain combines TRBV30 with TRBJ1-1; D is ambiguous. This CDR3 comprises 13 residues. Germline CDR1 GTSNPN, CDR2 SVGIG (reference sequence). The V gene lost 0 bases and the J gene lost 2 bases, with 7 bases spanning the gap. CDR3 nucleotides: TGTGCCTGGAGTGTACAGATTAACACTGAAGCTTTCTTT. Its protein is CAWSVQINTEAFF.

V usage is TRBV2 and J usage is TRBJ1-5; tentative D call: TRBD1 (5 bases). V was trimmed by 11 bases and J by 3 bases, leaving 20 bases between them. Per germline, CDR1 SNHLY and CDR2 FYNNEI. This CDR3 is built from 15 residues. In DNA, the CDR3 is TGTGCCGTTTCCCGTGGGGCCGGAGTCAATCAGCCCCAGCATTTT. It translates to CAVSRGAGVNQPQHF. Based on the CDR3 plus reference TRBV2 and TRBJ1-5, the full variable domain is EPEVTQTPSHQVTQMGQEVILRCVPISNHLYFYWYRQILGQKVEFLVSFYNNEISEKSEIFDDQFSVERPDGSNFTLKIRSTKLEDSAMYFCAVSRGAGVNQPQHFGDGTRLSIL.

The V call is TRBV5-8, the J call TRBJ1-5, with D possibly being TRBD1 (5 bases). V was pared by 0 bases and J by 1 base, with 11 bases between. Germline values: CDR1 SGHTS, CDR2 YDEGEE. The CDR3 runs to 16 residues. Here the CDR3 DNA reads TGTGCCAGCAGCTTGGAGCCAGGGAGGAGCAATCAGCCCCAGCATTTT. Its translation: CASSLEPGRSNQPQHF.

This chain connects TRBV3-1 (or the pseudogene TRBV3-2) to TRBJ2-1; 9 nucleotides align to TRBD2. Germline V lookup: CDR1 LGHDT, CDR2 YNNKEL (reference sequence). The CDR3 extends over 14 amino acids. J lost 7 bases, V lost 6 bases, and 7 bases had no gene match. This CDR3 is CASSPGTSLNEQFF. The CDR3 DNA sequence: TGTGCCAGCAGTCCCGGGACTAGCTTAAATGAGCAGTTCTTC.

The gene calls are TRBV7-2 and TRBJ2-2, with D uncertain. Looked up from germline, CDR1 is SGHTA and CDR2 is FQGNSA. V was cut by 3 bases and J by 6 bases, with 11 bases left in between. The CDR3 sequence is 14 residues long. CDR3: CASSFWAVAGELFF. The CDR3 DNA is TGTGCCAGCAGCTTCTGGGCCGTCGCCGGGGAGCTGTTTTTT.

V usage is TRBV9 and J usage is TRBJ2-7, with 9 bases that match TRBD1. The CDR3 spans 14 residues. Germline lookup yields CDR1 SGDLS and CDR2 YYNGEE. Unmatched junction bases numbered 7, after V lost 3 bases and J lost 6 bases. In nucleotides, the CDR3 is TGTGCCAGCAGCGCGACAGGGGGAGGGGCCGAGCAGTACTTC. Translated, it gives CASSATGGGAEQYF.

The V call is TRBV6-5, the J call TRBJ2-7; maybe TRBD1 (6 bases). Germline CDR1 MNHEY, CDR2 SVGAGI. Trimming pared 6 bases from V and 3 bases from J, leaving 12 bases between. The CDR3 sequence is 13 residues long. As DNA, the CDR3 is TGTGCCAGCAGAACAGGGCTCCTCTACGAGCAGTACTTC. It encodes CASRTGLLYEQYF.

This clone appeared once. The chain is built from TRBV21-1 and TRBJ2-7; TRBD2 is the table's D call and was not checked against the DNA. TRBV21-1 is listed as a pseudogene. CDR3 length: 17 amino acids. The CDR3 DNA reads TGTGCCAGCAGCGAACTAGCGGGGGATACCCCCTCCTACGAGCAGTACTTC. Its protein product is CASSELAGDTPSYEQYF.

CDR3 nucleotide sequence: TGTGCCAGCAGCTCGGGAAATAACTATGGCTACACCTTC. This gives the protein CASSSGNNYGYTF. V is TRBV7-9 and J is TRBJ1-2; no definite D call. Deletions cut 4 bases from V and 1 base from J, with 7 bases between. CDR1 is SEHNR, CDR2 FQNEAQ, per germline (reference sequence). This CDR3 is built from 13 residues. The entire variable domain, with the rest obtained from reference TRBV7-9 and TRBJ1-2, is as follows: DTGVSQNPRHKITKRGQNVTFRCDPISEHNRLYWYRQTLGQGPEFLTYFQNEAQLEKSRLLSDRFSAERPKGSFSTLEIQRTEQGDSAMYLCASSSGNNYGYTFGSGTRLTVV.

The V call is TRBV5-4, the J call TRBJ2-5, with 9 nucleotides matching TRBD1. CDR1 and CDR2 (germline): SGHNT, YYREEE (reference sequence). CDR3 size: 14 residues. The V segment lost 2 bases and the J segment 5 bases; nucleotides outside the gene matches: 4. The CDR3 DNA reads TGTGCCAGCAGCTTACGACAGGGGGTGGAGACCCAGTACTTC. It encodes CASSLRQGVETQYF.

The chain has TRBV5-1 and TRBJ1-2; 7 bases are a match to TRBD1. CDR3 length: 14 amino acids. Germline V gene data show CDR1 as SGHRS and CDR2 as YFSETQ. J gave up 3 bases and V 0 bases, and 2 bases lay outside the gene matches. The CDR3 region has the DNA TGCGCCAGCAGCTTGGCCAGGGGGGACTATGGCTACACCTTC. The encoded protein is CASSLARGDYGYTF.

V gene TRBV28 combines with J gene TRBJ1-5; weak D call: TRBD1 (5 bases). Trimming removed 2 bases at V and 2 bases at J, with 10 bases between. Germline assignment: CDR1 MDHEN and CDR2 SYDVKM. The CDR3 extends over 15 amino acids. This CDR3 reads CASSLLGGGNQPQHF. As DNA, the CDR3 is TGTGCCAGCAGTTTACTCGGGGGTGGCAATCAGCCCCAGCATTTT.